The clone carrying this TCR beta chain was detected only a few times. Antigen specificity is unknown. The data are from a study of beta chain features in type 1 diabetes. Investigators reverse transcribed all isolated RNA, so they sequenced expressed TCRB transcripts. TCRdb's copy holds only in-frame clones and misses some; the assay was immunoSEQ multiplex PCR. Among over 650,000 clones listed, over 11% were seen once. One heparinised blood draw, averaging roughly 120 mL, came from each donor. Staining for CD45RO/CCR7/CD25/CD127/CD95/CD27 allowed sorting of CD4+ naive, central memory, regulatory and stem cell-like memory cells. Findings and limits, study-wide: Shortening of TCRB CDR3s, moderate but significant, appeared in all four CD4+ subsets of Type 1 diabetes patients.

V was clipped by 0 bases and J by 4 bases; unmatched bases: 0. CDR1 is SGHRS, CDR2 YFSETQ, per germline. The CDR3 sequence is 15 residues long. The source material was naive CD4+ T cells from blood. The J gene is TRBJ2-7, the V gene TRBV5-1; 14 bases map to TRBD2. This TCR derives from a young man with type 1 diabetes. CDR3 in DNA: TGCGCCAGCAGCTTGGGGACTAGCGGGGGGTACGAGCAGTACTTC. Protein sequence: CASSLGTSGGYEQYF.